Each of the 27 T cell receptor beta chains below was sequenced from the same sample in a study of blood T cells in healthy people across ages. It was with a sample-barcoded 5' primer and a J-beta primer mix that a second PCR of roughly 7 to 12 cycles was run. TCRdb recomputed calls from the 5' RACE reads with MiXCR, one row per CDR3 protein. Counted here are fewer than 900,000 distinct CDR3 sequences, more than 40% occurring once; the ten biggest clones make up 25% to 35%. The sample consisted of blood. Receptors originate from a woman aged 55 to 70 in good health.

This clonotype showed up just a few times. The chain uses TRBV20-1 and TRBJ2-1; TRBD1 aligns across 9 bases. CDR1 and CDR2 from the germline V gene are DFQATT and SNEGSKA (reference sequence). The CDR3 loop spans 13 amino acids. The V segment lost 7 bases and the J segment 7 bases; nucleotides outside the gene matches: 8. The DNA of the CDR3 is TGCAGTGGCCTAAAGGGACAGGGAAATGAGCAGTTCTTC. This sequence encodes CSGLKGQGNEQFF.

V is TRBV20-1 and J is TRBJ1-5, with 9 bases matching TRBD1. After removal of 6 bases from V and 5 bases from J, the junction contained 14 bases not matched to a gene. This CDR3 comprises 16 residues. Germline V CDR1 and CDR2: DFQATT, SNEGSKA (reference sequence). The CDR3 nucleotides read TGCAGTGCCAGACACAGACAGGGGGGGGAGTATCAGCCCCAGCATTTT. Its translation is CSARHRQGGEYQPQHF.

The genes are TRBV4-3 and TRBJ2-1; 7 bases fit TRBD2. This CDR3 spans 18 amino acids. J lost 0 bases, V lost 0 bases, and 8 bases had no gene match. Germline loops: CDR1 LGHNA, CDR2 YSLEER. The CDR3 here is CASSQDGLAVHSYNEQFF. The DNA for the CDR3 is TGCGCCAGCAGCCAAGATGGCCTAGCGGTTCACTCCTACAATGAGCAGTTCTTC.

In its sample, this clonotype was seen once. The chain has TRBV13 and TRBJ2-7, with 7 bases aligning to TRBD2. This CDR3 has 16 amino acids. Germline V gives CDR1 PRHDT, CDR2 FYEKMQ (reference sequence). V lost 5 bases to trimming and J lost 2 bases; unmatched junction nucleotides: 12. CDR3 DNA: TGTGCCAGCAGCGCCGCCCGGGCTAGCGGCCCCTACGAGCAGTACTTC. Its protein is CASSAARASGPYEQYF.

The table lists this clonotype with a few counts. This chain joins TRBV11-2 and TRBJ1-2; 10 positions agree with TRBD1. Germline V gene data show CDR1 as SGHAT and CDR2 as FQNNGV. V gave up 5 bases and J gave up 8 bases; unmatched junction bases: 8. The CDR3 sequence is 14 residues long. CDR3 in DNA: TGTGCCAGCAGCCTTACGACAGGGGGCAACGGCTACACCTTC. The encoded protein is CASSLTTGGNGYTF.

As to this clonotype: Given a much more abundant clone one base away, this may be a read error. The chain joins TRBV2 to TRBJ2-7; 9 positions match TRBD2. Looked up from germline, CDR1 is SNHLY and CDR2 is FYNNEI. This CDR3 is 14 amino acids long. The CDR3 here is CAGSSSGSLSEQYF. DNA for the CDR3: TGTGCCGGCAGTAGTAGCGGGAGTCTGTCCGAGCAGTACTTC.

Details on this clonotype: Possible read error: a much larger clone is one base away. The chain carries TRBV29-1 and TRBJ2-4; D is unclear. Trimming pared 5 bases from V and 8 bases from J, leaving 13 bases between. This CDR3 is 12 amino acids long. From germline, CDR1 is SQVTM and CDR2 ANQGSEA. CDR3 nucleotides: TGCAGCGTTAAGGGCCCTGAATACATTCAGTACTTC. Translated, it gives CSVKGPEYIQYF.

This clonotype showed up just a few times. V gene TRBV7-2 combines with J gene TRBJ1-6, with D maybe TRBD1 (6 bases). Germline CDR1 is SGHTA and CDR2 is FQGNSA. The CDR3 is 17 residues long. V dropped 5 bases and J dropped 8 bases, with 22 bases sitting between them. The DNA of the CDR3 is TGTGCCAGCAGCCCGCTCGGTTGGGGGGCTGGAGATTCACCCCTCCACTTT. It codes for CASSPLGWGAGDSPLHF.

CDR3 DNA sequence: TGTGCCAGCAGCCCGTTGGGAAACGAAGCTTTCTTT. Protein: CASSPLGNEAFF. This chain joins TRBV11-2 and TRBJ1-1, with D hard to call. Trimming pared 5 bases from V and 8 bases from J, leaving 12 bases between. The CDR3 has 12 residues. Per the germline V gene, CDR1 is SGHAT and CDR2 is FQNNGV.

CDR3 amino acids: CASSLAAPGTDTQYF. The CDR3 DNA reads as TGCGCCAGCAGCTTGGCAGCCCCCGGCACAGATACGCAGTATTTT. The chain links TRBV5-1 to TRBJ2-3, with D unresolved. CDR3 length: 15 amino acids. V was cut by 0 bases and J by 1 base, with 9 bases left in between. Germline V gene data show CDR1 as SGHRS and CDR2 as YFSETQ. The full variable domain, rest sourced from reference TRBV5-1 and TRBJ2-3, is KAGVTQTPRYLIKTRGQQVTLSCSPISGHRSVSWYQQTPGQGLQFLFEYFSETQRNKGNFPGRFSGRQFSNSRSEMNVSTLELGDSALYLCASSLAAPGTDTQYFGPGTRLTVL.

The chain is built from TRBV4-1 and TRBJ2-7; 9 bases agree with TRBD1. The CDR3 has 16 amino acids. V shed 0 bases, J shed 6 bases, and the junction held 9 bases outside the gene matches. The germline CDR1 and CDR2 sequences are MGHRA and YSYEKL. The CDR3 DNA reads TGCGCCAGCAGCCAAGATCAAGGGACAGGGTGGGCCGAGCAGTACTTC. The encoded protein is CASSQDQGTGWAEQYF.

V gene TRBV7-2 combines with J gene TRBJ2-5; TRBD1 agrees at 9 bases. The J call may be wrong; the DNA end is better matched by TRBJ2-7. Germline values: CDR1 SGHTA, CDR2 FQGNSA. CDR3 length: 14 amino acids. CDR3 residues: CASSLVGQGTEQYF. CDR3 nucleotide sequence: TGTGCCAGCAGCTTAGTGGGACAGGGAACCGAGCAGTACTTC.

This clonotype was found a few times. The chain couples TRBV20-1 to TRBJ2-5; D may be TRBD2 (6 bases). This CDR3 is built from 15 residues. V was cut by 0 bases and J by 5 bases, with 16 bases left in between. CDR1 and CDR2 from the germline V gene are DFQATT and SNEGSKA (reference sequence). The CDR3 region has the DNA TGCAGTGCTAGAGATTCGGGGCGGGATCGTGAGACCCAGTACTTC. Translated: CSARDSGRDRETQYF.

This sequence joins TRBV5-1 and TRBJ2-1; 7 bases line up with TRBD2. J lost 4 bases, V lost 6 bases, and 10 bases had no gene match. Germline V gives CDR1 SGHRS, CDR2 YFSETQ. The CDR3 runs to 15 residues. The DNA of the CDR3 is TGCGCCAGCATACCGGGCGGGAGTGGATACAATGAGCAGTTCTTC. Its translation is CASIPGGSGYNEQFF.

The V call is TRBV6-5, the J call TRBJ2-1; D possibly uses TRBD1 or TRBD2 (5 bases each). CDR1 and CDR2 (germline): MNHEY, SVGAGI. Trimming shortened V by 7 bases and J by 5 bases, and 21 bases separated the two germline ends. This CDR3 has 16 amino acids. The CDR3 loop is CASTRGTTGTNNEQFF. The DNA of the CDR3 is TGTGCCAGCACAAGGGGAACAACGGGAACCAACAATGAGCAGTTCTTC.

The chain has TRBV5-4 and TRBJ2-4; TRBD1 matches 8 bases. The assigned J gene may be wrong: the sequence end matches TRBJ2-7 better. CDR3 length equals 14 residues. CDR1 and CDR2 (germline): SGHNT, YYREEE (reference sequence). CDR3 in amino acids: CASSNLRGPYEQYF. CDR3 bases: TGTGCCAGCAGCAACCTCAGGGGGCCCTACGAGCAGTACTTC.

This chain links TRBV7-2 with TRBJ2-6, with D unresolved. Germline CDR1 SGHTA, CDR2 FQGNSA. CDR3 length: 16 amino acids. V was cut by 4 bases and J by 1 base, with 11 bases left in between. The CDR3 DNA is TGTGCCAGCAGCTGGACCTTCGGATCTGGGGCCAACGTCCTGACTTTC. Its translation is CASSWTFGSGANVLTF.

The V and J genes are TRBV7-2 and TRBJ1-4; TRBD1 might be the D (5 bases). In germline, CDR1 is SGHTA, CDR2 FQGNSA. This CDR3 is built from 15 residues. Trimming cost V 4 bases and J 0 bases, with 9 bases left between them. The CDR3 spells CASSSSGATNEKLFF. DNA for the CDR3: TGTGCCAGCAGCTCCTCGGGGGCAACTAATGAAAAACTGTTTTTT.

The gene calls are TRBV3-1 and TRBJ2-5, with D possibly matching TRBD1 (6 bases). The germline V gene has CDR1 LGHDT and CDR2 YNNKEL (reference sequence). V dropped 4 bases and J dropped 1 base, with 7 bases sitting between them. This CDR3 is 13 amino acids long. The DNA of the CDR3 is TGTGCCAGCAGCCGGGACACCCAAGAGACCCAGTACTTC. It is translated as CASSRDTQETQYF.

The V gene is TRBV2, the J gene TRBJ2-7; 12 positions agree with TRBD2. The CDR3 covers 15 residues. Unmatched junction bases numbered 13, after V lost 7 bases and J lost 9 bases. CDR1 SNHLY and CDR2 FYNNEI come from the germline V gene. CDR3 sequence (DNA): TGTGCCAGCAATACTGCTAGCGGGAGGGCCAAGGGGCAGTACTTC. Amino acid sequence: CASNTASGRAKGQYF.

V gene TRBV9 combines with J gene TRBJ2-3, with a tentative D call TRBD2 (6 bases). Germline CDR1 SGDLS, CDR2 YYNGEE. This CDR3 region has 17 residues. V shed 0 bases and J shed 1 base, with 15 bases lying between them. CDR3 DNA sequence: TGTGCCAGCAGCGTAGGGGTTGGATCGGGGGGCACAGATACGCAGTATTTT. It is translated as CASSVGVGSGGTDTQYF.

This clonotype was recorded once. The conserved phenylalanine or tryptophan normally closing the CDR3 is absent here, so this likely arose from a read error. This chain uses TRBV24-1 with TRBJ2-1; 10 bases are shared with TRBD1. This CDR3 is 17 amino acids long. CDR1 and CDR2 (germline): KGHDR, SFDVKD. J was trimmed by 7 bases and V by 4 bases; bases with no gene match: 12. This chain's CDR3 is CATSDPRPGQGRNEQFL. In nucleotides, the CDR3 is TGTGCCACCAGTGACCCCCGGCCGGGACAGGGGAGGAATGAGCAGTTCTTA.

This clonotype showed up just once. The CDR3 is CAWSKLVSTDTQYF. The CDR3, as DNA: TGTGCCTGGAGCAAACTAGTTAGTACAGATACGCAGTATTTT. The gene calls are TRBV30 and TRBJ2-3, with D possibly matching TRBD2 (5 bases). Per germline, CDR1 GTSNPN and CDR2 SVGIG (reference sequence). The V gene lost 3 bases and the J gene lost 3 bases, with 13 bases spanning the gap. The CDR3 totals 14 residues.

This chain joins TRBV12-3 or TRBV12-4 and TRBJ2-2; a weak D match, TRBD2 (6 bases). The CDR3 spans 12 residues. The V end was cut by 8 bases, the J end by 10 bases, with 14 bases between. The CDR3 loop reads CASRPGDLELFF. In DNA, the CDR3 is TGTGCCAGCCGTCCGGGGGACCTGGAGCTGTTTTTT.

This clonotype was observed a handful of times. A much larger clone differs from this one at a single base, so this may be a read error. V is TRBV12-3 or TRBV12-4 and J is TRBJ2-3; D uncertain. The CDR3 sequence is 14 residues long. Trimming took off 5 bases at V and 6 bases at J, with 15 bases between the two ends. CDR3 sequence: CASSVVGRGDTQYF. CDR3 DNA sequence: TGTGCCAGCAGTGTAGTAGGTCGTGGCGATACGCAGTATTTT.

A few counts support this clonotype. CDR3 coding DNA: TGTGCCAGCAGCTCCTTCGACGAGCAGTACTTC. Protein product: CASSSFDEQYF. This sequence joins TRBV7-2 and TRBJ2-7; D is ambiguous. V was pared by 4 bases and J by 5 bases, with 6 bases between. Germline V gene lookup returns CDR1 SGHTA and CDR2 FQGNSA. This CDR3 contains 11 residues.

CDR3 DNA sequence: TGTGCCAGCAGCGAACAGGGGTCCCACCAGTTCTTC. Its protein product is CASSEQGSHQFF. The V call is TRBV9, the J call TRBJ2-5; 7 bases match TRBD1. The J call may be faulty, since TRBJ2-1 better matches the DNA end. CDR3 length equals 12 residues. The germline CDR1 and CDR2 sequences are SGDLS and YYNGEE.